A single sample is the source of the 29 T cell receptor beta chains below, sequenced in a study of T cell responses to AZD1222 COVID-19 vaccine. This table comes from immunoSEQ multiplex PCR, and its TCRdb copy is limited to in-frame clones, with some not included. Altogether 100,000 to 150,000 clones are present, approximately 88% being singletons, with the ten largest covering around 5.9%. The source material was peripheral blood, sampled on day 0 of AZD1222 vaccination. These TCRs come from an adult in good health.

The V gene is TRBV28, the J gene TRBJ1-5; D not resolved. This CDR3 region has 12 residues. Germline V gene lookup returns CDR1 MDHEN and CDR2 SYDVKM. Trimming took 6 bases from V and 6 from J, leaving 9 bases between them. This CDR3 reads CASSVVGQPQHF. Written as DNA, the CDR3 is TGTGCCAGCAGCGTCGTAGGTCAGCCCCAGCATTTT.

The gene calls are TRBV9 and TRBJ2-1; 8 positions match TRBD2. The germline V gene has CDR1 SGDLS and CDR2 YYNGEE. Trimming removed 1 base from V and 7 bases from J; junction bases left unmatched: 7. The CDR3 is made up of 15 amino acids. CDR3 nucleotides: TGTGCCAGCAGCGTACCACTAGCGGAGAGAAATGAGCAGTTCTTC. Amino acids: CASSVPLAERNEQFF.

The CDR3 bases are TGTGCCAGCAGCCAAGCCTTAGAAGAGACCCAGTACTTC. Translating it yields CASSQALEETQYF. The V gene is TRBV3-1 (or the pseudogene TRBV3-2), the J gene TRBJ2-5; D gene ambiguous. The CDR3 spans 13 residues. Trimming stripped 1 base from V and 3 bases from J, with 6 bases between. Germline V gene sequence: CDR1 LGHDT, CDR2 YNNKEL (reference sequence).

The CDR3 is CASRDRGDGYYGYTF. CDR3 nucleotide sequence: TGTGCCAGCCGGGACAGGGGGGACGGGTACTATGGCTACACCTTC. The chain combines TRBV19 with TRBJ1-2; 11 bases fit TRBD1. J gave up 3 bases and V 9 bases, and 9 bases lay outside the gene matches. Germline lookup yields CDR1 LNHDA and CDR2 SQIVND (reference sequence). This CDR3 spans 15 amino acids.

The chain uses TRBV20-1 and TRBJ2-2; D unclear. Germline V gene lookup returns CDR1 DFQATT and CDR2 SNEGSKA (reference sequence). V shed 4 bases and J shed 4 bases, with 4 bases lying between them. There are 11 residues in the CDR3. CDR3 in amino acids: CSAKVTGELFF. CDR3 DNA sequence: TGCAGTGCTAAGGTCACCGGGGAGCTGTTTTTT.

The genes are TRBV6-2 or TRBV6-3 and TRBJ1-5; the match to TRBD1 covers 7 bases. Germline lookup yields CDR1 MNHEY and CDR2 SVGEGT. The CDR3 loop spans 14 amino acids. The V and J ends lost 4 bases and 7 bases, in that order; junction bases with no gene match: 7. CDR3 coding DNA: TGTGCCAGCAGTTCGACCCACAGGGGACAGCCCCAGCATTTT. Encoded protein: CASSSTHRGQPQHF.

The chain couples TRBV7-3 to TRBJ2-7; the match to TRBD1 covers 7 bases. CDR1 and CDR2 from the germline V gene are SGHTA and FQGTGA. V lost 3 bases, J lost 6 bases, and 8 bases stayed unmatched. There are 14 residues in the CDR3. CDR3 nucleotide sequence: TGTGCCAGCAGCTTTACAGGGGAATTAGGCGAGCAGTACTTC. This translates into CASSFTGELGEQYF.

The CDR3 DNA sequence: TGTGCCAGCAGCCCTCAGACAGCGGGGGGACGCGAGCAGTACTTC. Protein product: CASSPQTAGGREQYF. This rearrangement joins TRBV7-2 to TRBJ2-7; 9 nucleotides agree with TRBD2. The CDR3 is made up of 15 amino acids. Germline lookup yields CDR1 SGHTA and CDR2 FQGNSA. V lost 5 bases, J lost 6 bases, and 11 bases stayed unmatched. Combining the CDR3 with reference TRBV7-2 and TRBJ2-7 gives the whole variable domain GAGVSQSPSNKVTEKGKDVELRCDPISGHTALYWYRQSLGQGLEFLIYFQGNSAPDKSGLPSDRFSAERTGGSVSTLTIQRTQQEDSAVYLCASSPQTAGGREQYFGPGTRLTVT.

This chain uses TRBV7-2 with TRBJ2-2, with D maybe TRBD1 (5 bases). The CDR3 is 13 amino acids. The germline V gene has CDR1 SGHTA and CDR2 FQGNSA. V was pared by 5 bases and J by 6 bases, with 10 bases between. CDR3 residues: CASSPRVPGELFF. CDR3 nucleotides: TGTGCCAGCAGCCCCAGGGTCCCCGGGGAGCTGTTTTTT.

The gene calls are TRBV30 and TRBJ2-2; D remains ambiguous. Germline V CDR1 and CDR2: GTSNPN, SVGIG (reference sequence). The CDR3 length is 14 residues. With 4 bases removed from V and 6 bases from J, the gap between germline ends came to 15 bases. CDR3 bases: TGTGCCTGGACCCGAGCTGTTGTGGCCGGGGAGCTGTTTTTT. Translating it yields CAWTRAVVAGELFF.

In regard to this clone: At the DNA level, this CDR3 is encoded by other sequences in the same sample as well. V usage is TRBV4-3 and J usage is TRBJ2-3; TRBD2 matches at 8 bases. Germline lookup yields CDR1 LGHNA and CDR2 YSLEER. The CDR3 totals 16 residues. Trimming cost V 1 base and J 1 base; bases outside gene matches: 4. The CDR3 here is CASSQVGAGGTDTQYF. CDR3 bases: TGCGCCAGCAGCCAAGTTGGAGCGGGGGGCACAGATACGCAGTATTTT.

The rearrangement joins TRBV30 to TRBJ1-1; 9 bases are a match to TRBD1. Trimming cost V 4 bases and J 5 bases; bases outside gene matches: 8. Germline CDR1 reads GTSNPN; CDR2 reads SVGIG (reference sequence). The CDR3 has 14 residues. CDR3 loop: CAWTTGGAGTEAFF. The CDR3 nucleotides read TGTGCCTGGACTACAGGGGGCGCGGGGACTGAAGCTTTCTTT.

This clone has a single count. This chain uses TRBV20-1 with TRBJ1-1, with D hard to call. This CDR3 has 11 residues. Per germline, CDR1 DFQATT and CDR2 SNEGSKA (reference sequence). The V and J ends lost 5 bases and 5 bases respectively, with 9 bases between them. This CDR3 is CSARPATEAFF. CDR3 DNA sequence: TGCAGTGCTCGACCAGCAACTGAAGCTTTCTTT.

The rearrangement joins TRBV19 to TRBJ2-1, with TRBD2 identical over 13 bases. V trimming: 3 bases; J trimming: 6 bases; junction bases outside the gene matches: 8. Germline V CDR1 and CDR2: LNHDA, SQIVND (reference sequence). The CDR3 runs 17 residues. Here the CDR3 reads CASSIKLAGGRGNEQFF. The CDR3 DNA follows: TGTGCCAGTAGTATCAAACTAGCGGGAGGGAGAGGCAATGAGCAGTTCTTC.

This chain connects TRBV18 to TRBJ1-6, with TRBD1 matching 7 bases. V lost 6 bases to trimming and J lost 8 bases; unmatched junction nucleotides: 4. Germline V gene data show CDR1 as KGHSH and CDR2 as LQKENI. The CDR3 length is 13 residues. The chain's CDR3 is CASSTQGDSPLHF. CDR3 in DNA: TGTGCCAGCTCCACCCAGGGGGATTCACCCCTCCACTTT.

The V call is TRBV3-1 (or the pseudogene TRBV3-2), the J call TRBJ1-6; no reliable D call. CDR1 is LGHDT, CDR2 YNNKEL, per germline (reference sequence). The V end was cut by 4 bases, the J end by 10 bases, with 17 bases between. The CDR3 loop spans 15 amino acids. CDR3 loop: CASSLGPASPSPLHF. The CDR3 bases are TGTGCCAGCAGCCTTGGTCCAGCCTCGCCATCACCCCTCCACTTT.

The V gene is TRBV11-2, the J gene TRBJ1-2; D call uncertain. The length of the CDR3 is 13 residues. Germline CDR1 is SGHAT and CDR2 is FQNNGV. V lost 0 bases and J lost 5, with 7 bases in between. The CDR3 DNA is TGTGCCAGCAGCTTAGATGGACGGTATGGCTACACCTTC. As protein: CASSLDGRYGYTF.

The chain joins TRBV5-1 to TRBJ1-6, with 11 bases that match TRBD1. The CDR3 has 22 residues. From germline, CDR1 is SGHRS and CDR2 YFSETQ. V shed 0 bases, J shed 0 bases, and the junction held 14 bases outside the gene matches. The CDR3 coding sequence is TGCGCCAGCAGCTTGGCGGGACAGGGGGTTTCGTTCCACGGCTCCTATAATTCACCCCTCCACTTT. Protein sequence: CASSLAGQGVSFHGSYNSPLHF. Drawing the rest from reference TRBV5-1 and TRBJ1-6, the complete variable domain is KAGVTQTPRYLIKTRGQQVTLSCSPISGHRSVSWYQQTPGQGLQFLFEYFSETQRNKGNFPGRFSGRQFSNSRSEMNVSTLELGDSALYLCASSLAGQGVSFHGSYNSPLHFGNGTRLTVT.

With regard to this clone: Other DNA sequences in this specimen translate into the identical CDR3. The chain is built from TRBV27 and TRBJ2-1; 9 positions match TRBD1. Per germline, CDR1 MNHEY and CDR2 SMNVEV (reference sequence). V lost 6 bases, J lost 4 bases, and 10 bases stayed unmatched. CDR3 length: 16 amino acids. As DNA, the CDR3 is TGTGCCAGCAGATTACAGGGGGCTTTGGTGTACAATGAGCAGTTCTTC. Amino acids: CASRLQGALVYNEQFF.

This rearrangement joins TRBV18 to TRBJ1-2, with D possibly matching TRBD1 (5 bases). The V end was cut by 6 bases, the J end by 5 bases, with 25 bases between. This CDR3 contains 17 residues. Per the germline V gene, CDR1 is KGHSH and CDR2 is LQKENI. The chain's CDR3 is CASSQNYGTLTGYGYTF. For the CDR3, the DNA is TGTGCCAGCTCGCAAAACTACGGGACGCTGACTGGGTATGGCTACACCTTC.

The chain combines TRBV5-1 with TRBJ2-5; TRBD1 matches 7 bases. CDR3 length: 16 residues. The junction had 15 bases not matched to a gene; V was cut back by 5 bases and J by 5 bases. Germline loops: CDR1 SGHRS, CDR2 YFSETQ. The CDR3 here is CASRSFNTGEGETQYF. The CDR3 nucleotides are TGCGCCAGCAGATCTTTTAATACAGGGGAAGGTGAGACCCAGTACTTC. The full variable domain, in which reference TRBV5-1 and TRBJ2-5 provide the parts outside the CDR3, is KAGVTQTPRYLIKTRGQQVTLSCSPISGHRSVSWYQQTPGQGLQFLFEYFSETQRNKGNFPGRFSGRQFSNSRSEMNVSTLELGDSALYLCASRSFNTGEGETQYFGPGTRLLVL.

This clone was counted only a few times. The chain employs TRBV6-5 and TRBJ1-1, with D unresolved. V was trimmed by 0 bases and J by 4 bases, leaving 9 bases between them. Germline-derived CDR1 and CDR2 are MNHEY and SVGAGI. This CDR3 spans 14 amino acids. This CDR3 is CASSYSKQGTEAFF. CDR3 nucleotides: TGTGCCAGCAGTTACTCGAAGCAAGGCACTGAAGCTTTCTTT.

A single count supports this clone. The chain combines TRBV3-1 (or the pseudogene TRBV3-2) with TRBJ2-2; D is uncertain. CDR1 and CDR2 from the germline V gene are LGHDT and YNNKEL (reference sequence). Trimming took 8 bases from V and 4 from J, leaving 14 bases between them. This CDR3 comprises 14 residues. CDR3 protein: CASQSGPGTGELFF. The CDR3 coding sequence is TGTGCCAGCCAGAGTGGACCGGGCACCGGGGAGCTGTTTTTT.

The chain joins TRBV11-2 to TRBJ2-3; no definite D call. V was cut by 5 bases and J by 7 bases, with 7 bases left in between. The CDR3 is 11 residues long. Germline-derived CDR1 and CDR2 are SGHAT and FQNNGV. The DNA of the CDR3 is TGTGCCAGCAGCCTCGGGTATACGCAGTATTTT. Translating it yields CASSLGYTQYF.

The chain uses TRBV27 and TRBJ1-2; D is unresolved. The germline V and J ends were trimmed by 5 bases and 0 bases, with 7 bases remaining between them. Germline-derived CDR1 and CDR2 are MNHEY and SMNVEV (reference sequence). CDR3 length equals 13 residues. The CDR3 sequence is CASSPQPNYGYTF. The DNA of the CDR3 is TGTGCCAGCAGTCCCCAGCCTAACTATGGCTACACCTTC.

The CDR3 DNA reads as TGTGCCAGCAGCCAAGGGGCCCAGGGAGCTTTCTTT. Protein sequence: CASSQGAQGAFF. The chain uses TRBV14 and TRBJ1-1; TRBD1 is a possible D gene (5 bases). The CDR3 runs 12 residues. V gave up 1 base and J gave up 10 bases, with 10 bases separating them. CDR1 is SGHDN, CDR2 FVKESK, per germline.

The rearrangement links TRBV6-5 to TRBJ2-1; TRBD2 matches 11 bases. This CDR3 spans 15 amino acids. Germline CDR1 MNHEY, CDR2 SVGAGI. The ends lost 1 base at V and 6 bases at J; junction bases unmatched: 2. The CDR3 DNA sequence: TGTGCCAGCAGTTACTTGCTAGCGGGGGGCAATGAGCAGTTCTTC. Protein: CASSYLLAGGNEQFF.

The chain employs TRBV19 and TRBJ2-2; D is possibly TRBD2 (5 bases). CDR3 length: 15 residues. CDR1 and CDR2 (germline): LNHDA, SQIVND (reference sequence). V was trimmed by 4 bases and J by 0 bases, leaving 9 bases between them. CDR3 nucleotide sequence: TGTGCCAGTAGTAACCACGGGGCGAACACCGGGGAGCTGTTTTTT. Translation gives CASSNHGANTGELFF. The full variable domain, in which reference TRBV19 and TRBJ2-2 provide the parts outside the CDR3, is DGGITQSPKYLFRKEGQNVTLSCEQNLNHDAMYWYRQDPGQGLRLIYYSQIVNDFQKGDIAEGYSVSREKKESFPLTVTSAQKNPTAFYLCASSNHGANTGELFFGEGSRLTVL.

This clone was detected once. In nucleotides, the CDR3 is TGTGCCAGCAGCTGGGGACTGGCTGAAGCTTTCTTT. Amino acid sequence: CASSWGLAEAFF. This chain connects TRBV3-1 (or the pseudogene TRBV3-2) to TRBJ1-1; tentatively, D is TRBD1 (5 bases). The CDR3 covers 12 residues. V lost 5 bases and J lost 6, with 10 bases in between. CDR1 LGHDT and CDR2 YNNKEL come from the germline V gene (reference sequence).